Below, one T cell receptor beta chain is given with its context. Its target is not known. Researchers made TCR beta libraries by using iRepertoire HTBI primers and running Arm-PCR on CDR3 regions. MiXCR, applied by TCRdb to the multiplex PCR reads, yields one record per CDR3 protein. Seen here are approximately 540,000 distinct CDR3 sequences, 12% observed once, and the top ten hold 8% to 10%. These data come from a study of regulatory T cells in long-lasting Graves disease. Study results and limitations: Between persistent patients, roughly 2,600 public clonotypes were shared, exceeding the 900 to 1,000 shared between new patients.

Documented time point: newly diagnosed GD, antithyroid drugs for less than 3 months. There was RNA extracted from PBMCs, and the TCR library was made from it. Graves' disease diagnoses used American Thyroid Association guidelines. Patients hailed from an endocrinology department in Xi'an, China. The CDR3 runs 15 residues. V gave up 6 bases and J gave up 4 bases, with 16 bases separating them. Germline-derived CDR1 and CDR2 are LGHDT and YNNKEL (reference sequence). These same records also appear under a second study, on T cells in Graves' hyperthyroidism and ophthalmopathy. That source reports: Ophthalmopathy, which appeared later, was predicted by the model a median about 6 months before onset.

The origin of this receptor is a woman aged 25 to 45 with Graves disease. Sequencing used peripheral blood mononuclear cells (PBMCs), obtained at new diagnosis, from a patient treated with antithyroid drugs. The chain employs TRBV3-1 and TRBJ1-3; D call uncertain. CDR3 sequence (DNA): TGTGCCAGCAGGAGACGGGGAAAAGCGGGAAACACCATATATTTT. Translation gives CASRRRGKAGNTIYF.